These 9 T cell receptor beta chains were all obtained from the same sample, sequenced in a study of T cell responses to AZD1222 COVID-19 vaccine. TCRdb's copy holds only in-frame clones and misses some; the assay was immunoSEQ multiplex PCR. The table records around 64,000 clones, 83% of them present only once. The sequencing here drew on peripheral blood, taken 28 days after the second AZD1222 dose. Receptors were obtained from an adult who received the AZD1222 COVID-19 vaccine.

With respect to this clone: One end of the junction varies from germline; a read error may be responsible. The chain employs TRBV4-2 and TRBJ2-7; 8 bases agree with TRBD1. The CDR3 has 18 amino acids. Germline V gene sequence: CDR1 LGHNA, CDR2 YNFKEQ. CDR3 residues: CPSPQHDWGTGKPYEQYF. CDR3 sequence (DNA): TGTCCCAGCCCCCAACACGACTGGGGGACAGGCAAACCTTACGAGCAGTACTTC.

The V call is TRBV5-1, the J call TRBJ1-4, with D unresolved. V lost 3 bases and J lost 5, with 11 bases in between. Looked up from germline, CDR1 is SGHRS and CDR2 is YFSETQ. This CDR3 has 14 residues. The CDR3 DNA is TGCGCCAGCAGCTACCAGGATACAAATGAAAAACTGTTTTTT. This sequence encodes CASSYQDTNEKLFF.

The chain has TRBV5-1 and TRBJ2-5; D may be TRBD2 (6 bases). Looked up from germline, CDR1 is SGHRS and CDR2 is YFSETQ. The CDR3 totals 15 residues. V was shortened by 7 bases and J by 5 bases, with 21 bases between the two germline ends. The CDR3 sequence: CASGDWGGERETQYF. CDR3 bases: TGCGCCAGCGGAGATTGGGGCGGGGAACGGGAGACCCAGTACTTC.

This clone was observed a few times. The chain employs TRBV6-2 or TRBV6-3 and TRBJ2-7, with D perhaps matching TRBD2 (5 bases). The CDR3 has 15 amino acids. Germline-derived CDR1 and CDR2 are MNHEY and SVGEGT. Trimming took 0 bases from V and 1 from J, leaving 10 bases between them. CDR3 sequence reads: CASSYSSSESYEQYF. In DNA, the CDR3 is TGTGCCAGCAGTTACTCGAGTAGCGAGTCCTACGAGCAGTACTTC.

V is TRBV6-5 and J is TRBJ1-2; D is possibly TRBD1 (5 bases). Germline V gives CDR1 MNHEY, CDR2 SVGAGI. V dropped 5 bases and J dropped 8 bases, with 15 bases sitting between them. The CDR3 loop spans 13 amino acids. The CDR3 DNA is TGTGCCAGCAGTAGGCAGGGATCGGGCGGCTACACCTTC. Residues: CASSRQGSGGYTF.

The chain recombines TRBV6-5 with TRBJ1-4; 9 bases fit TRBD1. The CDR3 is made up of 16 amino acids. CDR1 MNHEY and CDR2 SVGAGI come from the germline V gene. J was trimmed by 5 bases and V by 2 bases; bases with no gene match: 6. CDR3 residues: CASSYVWTGENEKLFF. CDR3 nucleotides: TGTGCCAGCAGTTACGTATGGACAGGGGAGAATGAAAAACTGTTTTTT.

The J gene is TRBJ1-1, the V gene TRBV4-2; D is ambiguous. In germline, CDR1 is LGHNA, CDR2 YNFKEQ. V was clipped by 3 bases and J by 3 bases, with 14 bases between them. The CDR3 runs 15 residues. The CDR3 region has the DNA TGTGCCAGCAGCCAGGGCCGTGGGGTCCACACTGAAGCTTTCTTT. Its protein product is CASSQGRGVHTEAFF.

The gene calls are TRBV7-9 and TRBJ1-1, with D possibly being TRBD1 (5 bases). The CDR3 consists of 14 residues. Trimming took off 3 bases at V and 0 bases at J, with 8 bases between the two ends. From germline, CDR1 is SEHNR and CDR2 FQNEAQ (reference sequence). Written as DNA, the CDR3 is TGTGCCAGCAGCTTTGGGGGGATGAACACTGAAGCTTTCTTT. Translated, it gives CASSFGGMNTEAFF.

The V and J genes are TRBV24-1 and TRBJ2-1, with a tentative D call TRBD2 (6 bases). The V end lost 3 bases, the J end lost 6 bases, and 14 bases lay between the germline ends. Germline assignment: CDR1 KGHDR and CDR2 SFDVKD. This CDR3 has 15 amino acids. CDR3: CATSDPPGLTNEQFF. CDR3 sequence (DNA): TGTGCCACCAGTGATCCTCCGGGACTCACCAATGAGCAGTTCTTC.